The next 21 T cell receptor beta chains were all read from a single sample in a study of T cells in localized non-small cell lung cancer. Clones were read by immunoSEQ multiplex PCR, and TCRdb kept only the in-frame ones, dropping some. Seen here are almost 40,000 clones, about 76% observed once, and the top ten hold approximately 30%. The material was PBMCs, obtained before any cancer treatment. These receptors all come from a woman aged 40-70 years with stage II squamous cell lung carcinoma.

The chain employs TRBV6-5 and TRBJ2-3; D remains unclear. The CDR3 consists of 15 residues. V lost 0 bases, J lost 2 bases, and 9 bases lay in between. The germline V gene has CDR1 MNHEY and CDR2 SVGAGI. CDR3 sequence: CASSYSLSNTDTQYF. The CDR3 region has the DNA TGTGCCAGCAGTTACTCACTATCGAACACAGATACGCAGTATTTT.

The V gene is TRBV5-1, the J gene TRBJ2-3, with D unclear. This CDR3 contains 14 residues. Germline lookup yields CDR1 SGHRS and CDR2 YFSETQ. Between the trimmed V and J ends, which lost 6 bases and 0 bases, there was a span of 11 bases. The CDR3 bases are TGCGCCAGCACCGCGTACGGGAGCACAGATACGCAGTATTTT. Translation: CASTAYGSTDTQYF.

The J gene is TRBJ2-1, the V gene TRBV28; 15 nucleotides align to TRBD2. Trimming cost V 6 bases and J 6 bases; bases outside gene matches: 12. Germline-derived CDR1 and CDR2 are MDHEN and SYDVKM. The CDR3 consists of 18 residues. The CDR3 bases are TGTGCCAGCAGCCGCCTTGGGACTAGCGGGAGGTACTTCAATGAGCAGTTCTTC. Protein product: CASSRLGTSGRYFNEQFF. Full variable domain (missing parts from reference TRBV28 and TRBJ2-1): DVKVTQSSRYLVKRTGEKVFLECVQDMDHENMFWYRQDPGLGLRLIYFSYDVKMKEKGDIPEGYSVSREKKERFSLILESASTNQTSMYLCASSRLGTSGRYFNEQFFGPGTRLTVL.

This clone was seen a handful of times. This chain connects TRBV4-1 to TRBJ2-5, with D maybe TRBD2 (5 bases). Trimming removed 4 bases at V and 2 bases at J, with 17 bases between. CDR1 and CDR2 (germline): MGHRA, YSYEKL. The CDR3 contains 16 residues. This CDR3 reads CASSPFVGWEQETQYF. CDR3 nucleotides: TGCGCCAGCAGCCCTTTCGTAGGGTGGGAGCAAGAGACCCAGTACTTC.

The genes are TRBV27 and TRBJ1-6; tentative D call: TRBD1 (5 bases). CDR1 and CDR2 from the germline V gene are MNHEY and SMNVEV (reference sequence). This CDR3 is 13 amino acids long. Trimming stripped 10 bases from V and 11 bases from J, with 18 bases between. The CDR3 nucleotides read TGTGCCACTACGCCGGGGGATCGGCCACCCCTCCACTTT. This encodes CATTPGDRPPLHF.

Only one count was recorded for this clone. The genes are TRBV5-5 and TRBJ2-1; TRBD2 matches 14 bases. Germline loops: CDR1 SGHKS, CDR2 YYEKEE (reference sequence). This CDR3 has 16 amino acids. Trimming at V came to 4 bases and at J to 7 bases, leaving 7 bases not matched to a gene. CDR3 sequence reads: CASSQGLAGGWNEQFF. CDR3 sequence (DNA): TGTGCCAGCAGCCAAGGACTAGCGGGGGGTTGGAATGAGCAGTTCTTC.

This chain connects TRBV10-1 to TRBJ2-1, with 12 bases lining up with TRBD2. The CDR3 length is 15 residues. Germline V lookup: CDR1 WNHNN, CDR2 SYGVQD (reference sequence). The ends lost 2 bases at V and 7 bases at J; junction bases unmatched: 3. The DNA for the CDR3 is TGCGCCAGCAGTGAGGGACTAGCGGGGTCGAATGAGCAGTTCTTC. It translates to CASSEGLAGSNEQFF.

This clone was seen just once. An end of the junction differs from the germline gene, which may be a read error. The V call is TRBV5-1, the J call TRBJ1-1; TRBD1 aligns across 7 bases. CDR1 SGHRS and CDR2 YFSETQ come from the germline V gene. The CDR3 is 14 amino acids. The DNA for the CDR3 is TGCGCCAGCAGCTGGGACCAGGGGGATACTGCCCTCTCATTT. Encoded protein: CASSWDQGDTALSF.

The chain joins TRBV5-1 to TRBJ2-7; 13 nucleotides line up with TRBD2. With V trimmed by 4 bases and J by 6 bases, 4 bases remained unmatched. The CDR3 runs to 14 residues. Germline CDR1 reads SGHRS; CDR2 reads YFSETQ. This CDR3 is CASSQGLAGFEQYF. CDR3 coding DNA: TGCGCCAGCAGCCAGGGACTAGCGGGGTTCGAGCAGTACTTC.

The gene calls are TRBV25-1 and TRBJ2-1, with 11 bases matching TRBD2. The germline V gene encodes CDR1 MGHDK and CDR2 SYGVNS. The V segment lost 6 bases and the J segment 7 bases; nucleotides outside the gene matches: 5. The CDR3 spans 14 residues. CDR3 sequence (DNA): TGTGCCAGCAGCCTAGCGGGAGGCAGGAATGAGCAGTTCTTC. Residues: CASSLAGGRNEQFF.

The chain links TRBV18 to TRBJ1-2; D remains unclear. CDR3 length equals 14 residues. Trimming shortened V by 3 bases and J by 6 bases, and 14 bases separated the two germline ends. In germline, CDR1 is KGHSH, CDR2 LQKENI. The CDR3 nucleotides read TGTGCCAGCTCACCGAAACGGTGGGGAAATGGCTACACCTTC. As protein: CASSPKRWGNGYTF. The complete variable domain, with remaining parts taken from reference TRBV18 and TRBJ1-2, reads NAGVMQNPRHLVRRRGQEARLRCSPMKGHSHVYWYRQLPEEGLKFMVYLQKENIIDESGMPKERFSAEFPKEGPSILRIQQVVRGDSAAYFCASSPKRWGNGYTFGSGTRLTVV.

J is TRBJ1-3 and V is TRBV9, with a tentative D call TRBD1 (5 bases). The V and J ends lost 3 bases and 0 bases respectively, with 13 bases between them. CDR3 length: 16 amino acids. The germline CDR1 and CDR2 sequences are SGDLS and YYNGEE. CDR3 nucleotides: TGTGCCAGCAGCGCCCGACAGTGGGACTCTGGAAACACCATATATTTT. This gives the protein CASSARQWDSGNTIYF.

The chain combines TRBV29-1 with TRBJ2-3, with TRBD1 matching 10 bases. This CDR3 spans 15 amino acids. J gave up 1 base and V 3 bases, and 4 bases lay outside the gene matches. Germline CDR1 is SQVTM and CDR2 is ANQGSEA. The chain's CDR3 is CSVDGTGVGTDTQYF. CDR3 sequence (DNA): TGCAGCGTTGATGGGACAGGGGTGGGCACAGATACGCAGTATTTT.

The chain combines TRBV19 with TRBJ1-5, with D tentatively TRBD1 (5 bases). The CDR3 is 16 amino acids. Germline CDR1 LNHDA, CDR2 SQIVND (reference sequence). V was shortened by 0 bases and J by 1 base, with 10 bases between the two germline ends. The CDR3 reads CASSIDDGASNQPQHF. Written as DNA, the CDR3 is TGTGCCAGTAGTATAGACGACGGGGCAAGCAATCAGCCCCAGCATTTT. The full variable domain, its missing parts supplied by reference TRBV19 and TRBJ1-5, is DGGITQSPKYLFRKEGQNVTLSCEQNLNHDAMYWYRQDPGQGLRLIYYSQIVNDFQKGDIAEGYSVSREKKESFPLTVTSAQKNPTAFYLCASSIDDGASNQPQHFGDGTRLSIL.

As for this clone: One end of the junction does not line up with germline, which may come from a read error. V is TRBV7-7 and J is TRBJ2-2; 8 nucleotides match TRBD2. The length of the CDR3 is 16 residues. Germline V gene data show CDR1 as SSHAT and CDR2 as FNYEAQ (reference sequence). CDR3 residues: CASSLAGHKNTGELFF. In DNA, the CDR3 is TGTGCTAGCAGCTTAGCGGGACACAAGAACACCGGGGAGCTGTTTTTT. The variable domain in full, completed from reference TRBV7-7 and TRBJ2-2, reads GAGVSQSPRYKVTKRGQDVTLRCDPISSHATLYWYQQALGQGPEFLTYFNYEAQPDKSGLPSDRFSAERPEGSISTLTIQRTEQRDSAMYRCASSLAGHKNTGELFFGEGSRLTVL.

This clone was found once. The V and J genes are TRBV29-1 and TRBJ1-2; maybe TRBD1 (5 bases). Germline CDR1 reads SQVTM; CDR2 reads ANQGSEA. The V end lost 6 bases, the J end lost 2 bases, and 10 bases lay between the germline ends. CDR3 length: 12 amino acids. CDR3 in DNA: TGCAGCGTGACGGGGGGGAACTATGGCTACACCTTC. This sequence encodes CSVTGGNYGYTF.

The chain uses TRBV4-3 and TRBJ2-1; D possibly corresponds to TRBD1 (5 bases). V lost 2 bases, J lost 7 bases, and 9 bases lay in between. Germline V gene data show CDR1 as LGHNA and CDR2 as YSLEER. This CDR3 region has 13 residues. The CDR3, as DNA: TGCGCCAGCAGCCAACAGGGTGGGAATGAGCAGTTCTTC. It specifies CASSQQGGNEQFF.

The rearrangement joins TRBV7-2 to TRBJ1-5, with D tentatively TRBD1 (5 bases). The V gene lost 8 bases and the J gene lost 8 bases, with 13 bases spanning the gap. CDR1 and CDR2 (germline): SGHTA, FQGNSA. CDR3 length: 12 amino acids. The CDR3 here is CASSREGEPQHF. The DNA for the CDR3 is TGTGCCAGCTCCAGGGAGGGTGAGCCCCAGCATTTT.

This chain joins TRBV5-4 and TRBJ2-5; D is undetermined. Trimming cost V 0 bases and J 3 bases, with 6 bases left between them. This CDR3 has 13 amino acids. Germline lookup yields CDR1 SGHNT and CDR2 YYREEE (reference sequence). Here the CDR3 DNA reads TGTGCCAGCAGCTTGGGGGTAAAAGAGACCCAGTACTTC. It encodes CASSLGVKETQYF.

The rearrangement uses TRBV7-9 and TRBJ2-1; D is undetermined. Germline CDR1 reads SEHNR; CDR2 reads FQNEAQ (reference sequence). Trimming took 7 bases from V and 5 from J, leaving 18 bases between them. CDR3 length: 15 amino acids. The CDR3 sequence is CASTPVLRKNNEQFF. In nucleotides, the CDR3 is TGTGCCAGCACCCCGGTACTTCGAAAGAACAATGAGCAGTTCTTC.

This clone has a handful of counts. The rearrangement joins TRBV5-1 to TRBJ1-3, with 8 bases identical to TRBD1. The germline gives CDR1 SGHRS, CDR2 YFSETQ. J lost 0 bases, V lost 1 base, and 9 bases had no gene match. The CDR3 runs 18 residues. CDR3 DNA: TGCGCCAGCAGCTTGACGGCAGGGGGCCGGAGCTCTGGAAACACCATATATTTT. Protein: CASSLTAGGRSSGNTIYF. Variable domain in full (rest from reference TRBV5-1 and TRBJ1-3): KAGVTQTPRYLIKTRGQQVTLSCSPISGHRSVSWYQQTPGQGLQFLFEYFSETQRNKGNFPGRFSGRQFSNSRSEMNVSTLELGDSALYLCASSLTAGGRSSGNTIYFGEGSWLTVV.